Described below is a single T cell receptor beta chain sequence and its context. The entry originates in a study of blood T cell repertoires in COVID-19. Study details: Samples of COVID-19 (acute and convalescent) were obtained from the United States, Italy and Spain. PBMCs, B-cell-depleted T cells, or T cells provided the cDNA or gDNA that made up the material.

The Seattle site enrolled patients during active infection and followed them longitudinally. As processed by the authors: From reference gene primer amplification, estimates of nucleated cell counts were derived. Sequencing was performed with immunoSEQ multiplex PCR; in TCRdb, only in-frame clones are kept and a portion is missing. V, J and clone size are taken as reported in that table, and D and trimming were inferred from the DNA itself. The data contain some 160,000 clones, approximately 87% of them singletons. Germline V lookup: CDR1 SGHAT, CDR2 FQNNGV. The V end lost 2 bases, the J end lost 0 bases, and 13 bases lay between the germline ends. The CDR3 consists of 16 residues.

This clonotype was obtained from a woman aged 70-85 years with COVID-19, enrolled during active disease. Input material: peripheral blood. The chain carries TRBV11-2 and TRBJ2-5, with D tentatively TRBD2 (6 bases). CDR3 coding DNA: TGTGCCAGCAGCTTAAGTGGGGGGAAATACCAAGAGACCCAGTACTTC. Translated: CASSLSGGKYQETQYF.